This T cell receptor (beta chain) was retrieved from a study of brain T cells in children with intractable seizures. Time point in this sample: blood from clinic visit 5 months post-surgery; TSC patient then seizure free. The sequenced cases were selected for having the highest brain T cell transcript signatures. At least one anti-epileptic drug was given before surgery. Using immunoSEQ multiplex PCR, the repertoire was profiled, and TCRdb retains in-frame clones only, with some absent. This sample has a few hundred thousand clones, with 85% to 95% found just once. Germline CDR1 is LGHDT and CDR2 is YNNKEL (reference sequence). The germline V and J ends were trimmed by 4 bases and 5 bases, with 9 bases remaining between them. The CDR3 runs to 13 residues.

Sample: peripheral blood, taken 5 to 6 months after surgery. The receptor's source is a boy younger than two with tuberous sclerosis and intractable seizures. The chain uses TRBV3-1 (or the pseudogene TRBV3-2) and TRBJ1-5; D not certain. CDR3 sequence reads: CASSRTGDQPQHF. The CDR3, as DNA: TGTGCCAGCAGCCGTACCGGGGATCAGCCCCAGCATTTT.